This T cell receptor (beta chain) was documented in a study of blood T cells in healthy people across ages. Primed by a sample-barcoded 5' primer and a J-beta primer mix, a second PCR proceeded for roughly 7 to 11 cycles. MiXCR, run by TCRdb on the 5' RACE reads, gives a single entry per CDR3 protein. This sample carries around 1,500,000 distinct CDR3 sequences, 25% to 30% of them seen once, and the ten largest clones take 7% to 9%. This clonotype appeared a few times. The CDR3 has 16 residues. V was trimmed by 1 base and J by 3 bases, leaving 13 bases between them. Germline CDR1 and CDR2: KGHSH and LQKENI.

The sample comprised blood. The sequence derives from a woman between 25 and 40 years old in good health. The rearrangement uses TRBV18 and TRBJ2-1; D call uncertain. The CDR3 here is CASSPRSSENYNEQFF. The DNA for the CDR3 is TGTGCCAGCTCACCACGATCGAGCGAGAACTACAATGAGCAGTTCTTC.